The 26 T cell receptor beta chains below come from one sample, sequenced in a study of blood T cell repertoires in COVID-19 (dated by TCRdb to between 2020 and 2021). Library preparation used the immunoSEQ multiplex PCR assay. TCRdb holds this immuneACCESS table with in-frame rearrangements only. Some clones are missing; in checked studies, unresolved V genes explain under half, and the rest has no known cause. Counted in this sample were 50,000 to 65,000 clones; about 88% of them appeared once. Under 4% of the sample belongs to the ten largest clones. The specimen sequenced was peripheral blood. The origin of the receptors is an older man with acute or convalescent COVID-19.

The V call is TRBV5-5, the J call TRBJ2-5; TRBD2 is a possible D gene (6 bases). The CDR3 has 13 residues. CDR1 and CDR2 (germline): SGHKS, YYEKEE (reference sequence). With 0 bases removed from V and 3 bases from J, the gap between germline ends came to 6 bases. The CDR3: CASSLGGEETQYF. CDR3 sequence (DNA): TGTGCCAGCAGCTTGGGGGGGGAAGAGACCCAGTACTTC.

This chain uses TRBV9 with TRBJ1-1, with a possible D match to TRBD1 (5 bases). Trimming pared 3 bases from V and 4 bases from J, leaving 13 bases between. This CDR3 is 14 amino acids long. Germline assignment: CDR1 SGDLS and CDR2 YYNGEE. The CDR3 is CASSGPVGGTEAFF. Written as DNA, the CDR3 is TGTGCCAGCAGCGGCCCCGTGGGGGGCACTGAAGCTTTCTTT. Using reference TRBV9 and TRBJ1-1 for the parts outside the CDR3, the full variable domain is DSGVTQTPKHLITATGQRVTLRCSPRSGDLSVYWYQQSLDQGLQFLIQYYNGEERAKGNILERFSAQQFPDLHSELNLSSLELGDSALYFCASSGPVGGTEAFFGQGTRLTVV.

J is TRBJ2-7 and V is TRBV2, with TRBD1 matching over 7 bases. J lost 2 bases, V lost 5 bases, and 6 bases had no gene match. Germline V lookup: CDR1 SNHLY, CDR2 FYNNEI. CDR3 length equals 14 residues. This CDR3 reads CASSKNRGPYEQYF. The CDR3 bases are TGTGCCAGCAGTAAAAACAGGGGCCCCTACGAGCAGTACTTC.

As regards this clone: The junction does not match germline at one end; this may be a read error. The chain joins TRBV18 to TRBJ1-1; TRBD1 matches at 8 bases. The CDR3 has 14 residues. Germline V gene lookup returns CDR1 KGHSH and CDR2 LQKENI. The CDR3 bases are TGTACCAGCTCAATGGACAGGGCGAACACTGAAGCTTTCTTT. Protein sequence: CTSSMDRANTEAFF.

The V call is TRBV5-8, the J call TRBJ1-1; possibly TRBD1 for D (6 bases). Trimming took off 4 bases at V and 2 bases at J, with 12 bases between the two ends. Germline-derived CDR1 and CDR2 are SGHTS and YDEGEE. The CDR3 extends over 14 amino acids. DNA for the CDR3: TGTGCCAGCAGCCTCGCGGACAGAAACACTGAAGCTTTCTTT. Amino acid sequence: CASSLADRNTEAFF.

J is TRBJ1-2 and V is TRBV27; TRBD1 might be the D (6 bases). V lost 4 bases and J lost 4, with 13 bases in between. The CDR3 runs to 14 residues. Germline V gives CDR1 MNHEY, CDR2 SMNVEV (reference sequence). The CDR3 reads CASSSQTGFYGYTF. CDR3 nucleotide sequence: TGTGCCAGCAGTTCTCAGACAGGTTTCTATGGCTACACCTTC.

This clone was observed once. The J gene is TRBJ1-5, the V gene TRBV11-3; 10 nucleotides align to TRBD1. Germline V gene sequence: CDR1 SGHNT, CDR2 YENEEA. V gave up 6 bases and J gave up 6 bases; unmatched junction bases: 5. The CDR3 is 14 amino acids. The CDR3 sequence: CASRGGQGCQPQHF. The CDR3 DNA follows: TGTGCCAGCAGGGGGGGACAGGGGTGTCAGCCCCAGCATTTT.

The chain recombines TRBV19 with TRBJ2-5; 9 nucleotides align to TRBD1. The V gene's germline CDR1 is LNHDA and CDR2 SQIVND (reference sequence). Trimming took 3 bases from V and 5 from J; bases not matched to a gene: 10. This CDR3 contains 16 residues. Written as DNA, the CDR3 is TGTGCCAGTAGTATGGACAGGGGAGTAGCAGGGGAGACCCAGTACTTC. Its translation is CASSMDRGVAGETQYF.

The rearrangement uses TRBV7-7 and TRBJ2-5; TRBD1 matches at 8 bases. This CDR3 comprises 16 residues. Unmatched junction bases numbered 14, after V lost 5 bases and J lost 6 bases. The germline V gene has CDR1 SSHAT and CDR2 FNYEAQ (reference sequence). The CDR3 DNA follows: TGTGCCAGCAGCCCCCAACCCGGGACAGGAGCGAAGACCCAGTACTTC. Translating it yields CASSPQPGTGAKTQYF. Together with reference TRBV7-7 and TRBJ2-5, the CDR3 gives the full variable domain: GAGVSQSPRYKVTKRGQDVTLRCDPISSHATLYWYQQALGQGPEFLTYFNYEAQPDKSGLPSDRFSAERPEGSISTLTIQRTEQRDSAMYRCASSPQPGTGAKTQYFGPGTRLLVL.

This chain uses TRBV2 with TRBJ1-2; 8 bases map to TRBD1. V lost 1 base to trimming and J lost 4 bases; unmatched junction nucleotides: 2. The CDR3 is made up of 14 amino acids. Per the germline V gene, CDR1 is SNHLY and CDR2 is FYNNEI. CDR3 sequence (DNA): TGTGCCAGCAGTGAAGGGGGGACAGGCTATGGCTACACCTTC. Translation: CASSEGGTGYGYTF.

V and J are TRBV11-1 and TRBJ1-1; D might be TRBD1 (5 bases). Trimming stripped 5 bases from V and 4 bases from J, with 14 bases between. The CDR3 loop spans 14 amino acids. The V gene's germline CDR1 is SGHAT and CDR2 FQDESV (reference sequence). CDR3 sequence reads: CASSPTGGPTEAFF. In nucleotides, the CDR3 is TGTGCCAGCAGCCCGACGGGGGGTCCCACTGAAGCTTTCTTT.

J is TRBJ1-1 and V is TRBV15; no reliable D call. Trimming took off 0 bases at V and 2 bases at J, with 7 bases between the two ends. The CDR3 has 14 amino acids. CDR1 is LNHNV, CDR2 YYDKDF, per germline (reference sequence). The DNA of the CDR3 is TGTGCCACCAGCAGAGAAAGCCCAAACACTGAAGCTTTCTTT. Translation: CATSRESPNTEAFF. Full variable domain (remainder filled in from reference TRBV15 and TRBJ1-1): DAMVIQNPRYQVTQFGKPVTLSCSQTLNHNVMYWYQQKSSQAPKLLFHYYDKDFNNEADTPDNFQSRRPNTSFCFLDIRSPGLGDTAMYLCATSRESPNTEAFFGQGTRLTVV.

CDR3 region: CAISASADTQYF. CDR3 coding DNA: TGTGCCATCAGTGCTAGCGCAGATACGCAGTATTTT. The V call is TRBV10-3, the J call TRBJ2-3; D perhaps matches TRBD2 (6 bases). Germline lookup yields CDR1 ENHRY and CDR2 SYGVKD. The CDR3 length is 12 residues. Trimming pared 4 bases from V and 4 bases from J, leaving 6 bases between.

The chain employs TRBV10-3 and TRBJ1-1; 9 bases map to TRBD1. CDR3 length: 15 residues. After removal of 0 bases from V and 5 bases from J, the junction contained 4 bases not matched to a gene. Germline V CDR1 and CDR2: ENHRY, SYGVKD. CDR3 residues: CAISESGQGWTEAFF. The CDR3 bases are TGTGCCATCAGTGAGTCGGGACAGGGATGGACTGAAGCTTTCTTT.

V gene TRBV5-4 combines with J gene TRBJ2-3; TRBD1 matches 8 bases. Germline V gives CDR1 SGHNT, CDR2 YYREEE (reference sequence). The CDR3 is 17 amino acids. J gave up 0 bases and V 3 bases, and 9 bases lay outside the gene matches. The chain's CDR3 is CASSSGGRWGSTDTQYF. CDR3 sequence (DNA): TGTGCCAGCAGCTCAGGGGGCCGGTGGGGTAGCACAGATACGCAGTATTTT.

This clone was recorded only once. The genes are TRBV5-4 and TRBJ2-7, with D possibly TRBD1 on 6 matching bases. The V gene's germline CDR1 is SGHNT and CDR2 YYREEE (reference sequence). The ends were cut back, 0 bases at V and 4 bases at J, with 17 bases in the middle. The CDR3 runs 16 residues. The CDR3 DNA follows: TGTGCCAGCAGCTTGGGTGACAGGCCAACTATTTACGAGCAGTACTTC. The encoded protein is CASSLGDRPTIYEQYF.

The CDR3 nucleotides are TGTGCCAGCAGTGAACGGCGCGGGGGGCACTACAATGAGCAGTTCTTC. Protein: CASSERRGGHYNEQFF. The V call is TRBV6-1, the J call TRBJ2-1; 8 bases match TRBD2. Germline trimming cut 2 bases from V and 3 bases from J; bases unmatched to any gene: 6. From germline, CDR1 is MNHNS and CDR2 SASEGT. This CDR3 is built from 16 residues.

J is TRBJ1-4 and V is TRBV19; no definite D call. Trimming shortened V by 10 bases and J by 0 bases, and 15 bases separated the two germline ends. The CDR3 length is 15 residues. The germline gives CDR1 LNHDA, CDR2 SQIVND (reference sequence). CDR3 protein: CATHGHSPTNEKLFF. For the CDR3, the DNA is TGTGCCACCCATGGGCATTCTCCAACTAATGAAAAACTGTTTTTT.

This chain links TRBV5-8 with TRBJ1-1; unclear D gene. CDR3 length equals 15 residues. Germline CDR1 and CDR2: SGHTS and YDEGEE. V dropped 0 bases and J dropped 1 base, with 10 bases sitting between them. The CDR3 DNA sequence: TGTGCCAGCAGCTTGGGGCGAGGAGGGAACACTGAAGCTTTCTTT. This codes for CASSLGRGGNTEAFF.

The rearrangement links TRBV5-6 to TRBJ1-2, with a weak D call TRBD1 (6 bases). Trimming cost V 4 bases and J 3 bases, with 10 bases left between them. Germline loops: CDR1 SGHDT, CDR2 YYEEEE. This CDR3 region has 13 residues. The CDR3 sequence: CASSPDRYYGYTF. The CDR3 DNA sequence: TGTGCCAGCAGCCCGGACAGATACTATGGCTACACCTTC.

V is TRBV5-1 and J is TRBJ1-6; D is ambiguous. Germline V CDR1 and CDR2: SGHRS, YFSETQ. The CDR3 extends over 12 amino acids. V gave up 3 bases and J gave up 7 bases, with 5 bases separating them. CDR3 in amino acids: CASSYINSPLHF. As DNA, the CDR3 is TGCGCCAGCAGCTATATCAATTCACCCCTCCACTTT.

The chain joins TRBV30 to TRBJ2-3; 9 positions agree with TRBD2. CDR3 size: 17 residues. Losses at the gene ends were 2 bases for V and 3 bases for J; bases not matched to a gene: 12. Germline-derived CDR1 and CDR2 are GTSNPN and SVGIG (reference sequence). As DNA, the CDR3 is TGTGCCTGGAGTTCCAGCGGGGGGACACTGAGGACAGATACGCAGTATTTT. The encoded protein is CAWSSSGGTLRTDTQYF.

A single count supports this clone. V is TRBV2 and J is TRBJ1-4; D gene ambiguous. The germline CDR1 and CDR2 sequences are SNHLY and FYNNEI. V dropped 11 bases and J dropped 0 bases, with 13 bases sitting between them. The CDR3 has 14 amino acids. CDR3 sequence: CASRGSTTNEKLFF. CDR3 coding DNA: TGTGCCTCCCGAGGGAGTACAACTAATGAAAAACTGTTTTTT.

This clone was counted a few times. This chain's CDR3 is CASSFNRDRGISYNEQFF. The CDR3 DNA follows: TGTGCCAGCAGTTTTAACCGGGACAGGGGTATTTCCTACAATGAGCAGTTCTTC. This sequence joins TRBV2 and TRBJ2-1; the match to TRBD1 covers 10 bases. The J segment lost 1 base and the V segment lost 5 bases, leaving 11 bases of the junction unmatched. CDR1 and CDR2 from the germline V gene are SNHLY and FYNNEI. The CDR3 loop spans 18 amino acids.

This clone was counted between two and nine times. The J gene is TRBJ1-2, the V gene TRBV2; TRBD1 agrees at 7 bases. The J segment lost 2 bases and the V segment lost 1 base, leaving 1 base of the junction unmatched. Germline V CDR1 and CDR2: SNHLY, FYNNEI. The CDR3 covers 14 residues. CDR3 bases: TGTGCCAGCAGTGAAGGGACAGGAAACTATGGCTACACCTTC. This gives the protein CASSEGTGNYGYTF.

J is TRBJ2-4 and V is TRBV27; 12 bases line up with TRBD2. V was pared by 4 bases and J by 1 base, with 2 bases of the junction left unmatched. The germline gives CDR1 MNHEY, CDR2 SMNVEV (reference sequence). The CDR3 runs to 16 residues. The CDR3 nucleotides are TGTGCCAGCAGTTCTCTAGCGGGGGGGGCCAAAAACATTCAGTACTTC. Amino acid sequence: CASSSLAGGAKNIQYF.